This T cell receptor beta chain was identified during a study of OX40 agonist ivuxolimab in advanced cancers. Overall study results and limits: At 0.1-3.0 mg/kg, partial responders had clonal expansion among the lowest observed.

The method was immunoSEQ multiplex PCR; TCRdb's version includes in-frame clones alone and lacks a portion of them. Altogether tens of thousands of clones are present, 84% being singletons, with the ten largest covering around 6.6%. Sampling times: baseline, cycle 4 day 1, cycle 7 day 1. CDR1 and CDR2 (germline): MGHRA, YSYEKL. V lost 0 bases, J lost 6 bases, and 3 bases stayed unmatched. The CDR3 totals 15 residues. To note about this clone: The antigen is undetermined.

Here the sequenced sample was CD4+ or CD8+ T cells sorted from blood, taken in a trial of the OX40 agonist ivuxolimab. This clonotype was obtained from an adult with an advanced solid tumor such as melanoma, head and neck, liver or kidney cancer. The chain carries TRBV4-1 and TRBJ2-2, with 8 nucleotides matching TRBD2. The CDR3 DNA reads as TGCGCCAGCAGCCAAGAAGGGACTAGTCCCGGGGAGCTGTTTTTT. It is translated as CASSQEGTSPGELFF.